Sequencing of this T cell receptor beta chain was carried out in a study of cytomegalovirus exposure and HLA in healthy donors. Background on the study: Approximately 77 million unique TCRs from HLA-typed donors were held in an early release of data. Study-level findings and limits: TCR beta V- and J-gene trimming, according to a later analysis, was linked to a missense DCLRE1C variant. Some V segments, TRBV6-2 and TRBV6-3 among them, were indistinguishable and were therefore excluded.

The PCR ran on 60 Vbeta and 13 Jbeta primers. TCRdb's copy holds only in-frame clones and misses some; the assay was immunoSEQ multiplex PCR. This table holds over 95,000 clones, 60% to 85% found once. V shed 7 bases and J 2 bases; nucleotides not matched to a gene: 10. CDR1 and CDR2 (germline): SGHRS, YFSETQ. The CDR3 length is 17 residues. As concerns this clone: As yet, its antigen is unknown.

The sequence was collected from a woman between 40 and 55 years old in good health and CMV-seropositive. The chain employs TRBV5-1 and TRBJ2-3; 13 nucleotides match TRBD2. The source material was PBMCs. The CDR3 region is CASYLRTSGGPTDTQYF. CDR3 sequence (DNA): TGCGCCAGCTATCTTAGGACTAGCGGGGGCCCCACAGATACGCAGTATTTT. Filled out from reference TRBV5-1 and TRBJ2-3, the complete variable domain reads KAGVTQTPRYLIKTRGQQVTLSCSPISGHRSVSWYQQTPGQGLQFLFEYFSETQRNKGNFPGRFSGRQFSNSRSEMNVSTLELGDSALYLCASYLRTSGGPTDTQYFGPGTRLTVL.